Listed below are T cell receptor beta chains from one sample, sequenced in a study of neoadjuvant anti-PD-1 for oral cavity cancer. Profiling relied on immunoSEQ multiplex PCR, and the TCRdb table lists in-frame clones only, not all of them. The sample records thousands of clones, approximately 47% being singletons. The input for sequencing was tumor tissue, taken before nivolumab (anti-PD-1) treatment. The receptors here all came from a person between 35 and 79 years old with oral cavity squamous cell carcinoma. Each CDR3 is given with its conserved first and last residue. A D gene is named only where the DNA matches it firmly. Where a row states a size, it is once, few, many or the class of an expanded clone; other rows omit it.

j_call | d_call | v_call | clone_size | cdr3_aa | cdr3_nt
TRBJ1-3 | NA | TRBV10-3 | medium-sized | CAITVGFSGNTIYF | TGTGCCATCACGGTAGGGTTCTCTGGAAACACCATATATTTT
TRBJ2-1 | TRBD1 | TRBV7-2 | NA | CASSADRGVVFF | TGTGCCAGCAGCGCAGACAGGGGGGTGGTATTCTTC
TRBJ2-4 | TRBD1 | TRBV28 | NA | CASSLRTGVKNIQYF | TGTGCCAGCAGCTTGCGAACAGGGGTCAAAAACATTCAGTACTTC
TRBJ2-1 | TRBD2 | TRBV27 | NA | CASSLLAKRGGSWEQFF | TGTGCCAGCAGTTTATTGGCGAAGCGGGGGGGGTCATGGGAGCAGTTCTTC
TRBJ2-2 | NA | TRBV2 | NA | CASTPGAQTGELFF | TGTGCCAGCACCCCGGGGGCGCAAACCGGGGAGCTGTTTTTT
TRBJ1-1 | TRBD1 | TRBV5-1 | NA | CASSLLPGDSPMNTEAFF | TGCGCCAGCAGCTTACTTCCAGGGGACAGCCCCATGAACACTGAAGCTTTCTTT
TRBJ1-2 | NA | TRBV2 | few | CASEGSRNYGYTF | TGTGCCAGCGAGGGTTCTCGCAACTATGGCTACACCTTC
TRBJ2-5 | NA | TRBV28 | NA | CASSLGGGVRETQYF | TGTGCCAGCAGTTTAGGAGGGGGCGTAAGGGAGACCCAGTACTTC
TRBJ2-1 | TRBD2 | TRBV12-5 | NA | CASGPNYVGTSGVEQFF | TGTGCTAGTGGCCCCAATTATGTCGGGACTAGCGGGGTGGAGCAGTTCTTC
TRBJ2-2 | NA | TRBV27 | few | CASRYNGVANTGELFF | TGTGCCAGCCGTTATAACGGGGTCGCGAACACCGGGGAGCTGTTTTTT
TRBJ2-3 | TRBD2 | TRBV6-5 | NA | CASRPPGGRSTQYF | TGTGCCAGCAGACCTCCCGGCGGGAGAAGTACGCAGTATTTT
TRBJ2-5 | TRBD1 | TRBV10-3 | NA | CASSYRGSRETQYF | TGTGCCAGCAGTTACAGGGGGAGCCGAGAGACCCAGTACTTC
TRBJ2-1 | TRBD2 | TRBV29-1 | few | CSLGEGEQFF | TGCAGCCTTGGGGAGGGTGAGCAGTTCTTC
TRBJ1-5 | NA | TRBV7-8 | few | CASSLSQYSNQPQHF | TGTGCCAGCAGCTTAAGTCAGTATAGCAATCAGCCCCAGCATTTT
TRBJ2-2 | NA | TRBV7-2 | few | CASSLSPVVGELFF | TGTGCCAGCAGCTTAAGCCCAGTAGTCGGGGAGCTGTTTTTT
TRBJ2-3 | NA | TRBV7-9 | few | CASSGNEENPDTQYF | TGTGCCAGCAGCGGAAATGAGGAAAATCCCGATACGCAGTATTTT
TRBJ1-5 | TRBD1 | TRBV6-1 | few | CASTQTGAANQPQHF | TGTGCCAGCACCCAGACAGGGGCCGCGAATCAGCCCCAGCATTTT
TRBJ1-4 | NA | TRBV5-1 | NA | CASSFRTTNEKLFF | TGCGCCAGCAGCTTTAGGACAACTAATGAAAAACTGTTTTTT
TRBJ1-1 | NA | TRBV23-1 | NA | CASSEAFF | TGCGCCAGCAGCGAAGCTTTCTTT
TRBJ2-7 | TRBD1 | TRBV7-3 | NA | CASSSQQGSEQYF | TGTGCCAGCAGCTCACAACAGGGGAGCGAGCAGTACTTC
TRBJ2-7 | NA | TRBV11-2 | medium-sized | CASSLGQAHGEQYF | TGTGCCAGCAGCTTAGGGCAGGCGCATGGCGAGCAGTACTTC
TRBJ2-5 | NA | TRBV10-3 | once | CAISEPRETQYF | TGTGCCATCAGTGAGCCCCGGGAGACCCAGTACTTC